This TCR beta chain was sequenced during a study of blood T cell repertoires in COVID-19. The protocol was immunoSEQ multiplex PCR, while the TCRdb copy is restricted to in-frame clones and leaves out a portion. This table holds under 200,000 clones, about 83% found once. The CDR3 length is 12 residues. Trimming left V 3 bases short and J 9 bases short, with 11 bases between. The sample taken for sequencing was peripheral blood. The clonotype originates from a human donor in a cohort sampled during active COVID-19. This chain connects TRBV12-3 or TRBV12-4 to TRBJ1-2; possible D gene TRBD1, 5 bases. The CDR3 DNA sequence: TGTGCCAGCAGTTTTTGGGGGGGTAGCTACACCTTC. Its translation: CASSFWGGSYTF.